This record looks at one T cell receptor beta chain sequence and its context. What it binds is not known. The PCR used 60 Vbeta and 13 Jbeta primers. Method: immunoSEQ multiplex PCR; TCRdb's copy keeps in-frame clones and lacks some. The table lists roughly 100,000 clones, around 75% of them singletons. Healthy bone marrow donors made up the donors. Although they were nominally healthy when sampled, donors likely had unrecorded immune exposures. This entry comes from a study of cytomegalovirus exposure and HLA in healthy donors. Study-wide results and limits: It was taken for granted in presence/absence analyses that sequencing depth across donors was roughly uniform. The CMV antigen specificity of a few CMV-associated chains was confirmed through in vitro analysis.

Unmatched junction bases numbered 4, after V lost 4 bases and J lost 2 bases. The CDR3 length is 15 residues. The germline CDR1 and CDR2 sequences are SGHNT and YYREEE (reference sequence). The chain links TRBV5-4 to TRBJ2-2; 8 bases align to TRBD1. Sequences were obtained from PBMCs. The sequence was obtained from a man in his forties or fifties in good health and CMV-seronegative. The CDR3 sequence is CASSPQGANTGELFF. The CDR3 DNA is TGTGCCAGCAGCCCGCAGGGGGCTAACACCGGGGAGCTGTTTTTT.